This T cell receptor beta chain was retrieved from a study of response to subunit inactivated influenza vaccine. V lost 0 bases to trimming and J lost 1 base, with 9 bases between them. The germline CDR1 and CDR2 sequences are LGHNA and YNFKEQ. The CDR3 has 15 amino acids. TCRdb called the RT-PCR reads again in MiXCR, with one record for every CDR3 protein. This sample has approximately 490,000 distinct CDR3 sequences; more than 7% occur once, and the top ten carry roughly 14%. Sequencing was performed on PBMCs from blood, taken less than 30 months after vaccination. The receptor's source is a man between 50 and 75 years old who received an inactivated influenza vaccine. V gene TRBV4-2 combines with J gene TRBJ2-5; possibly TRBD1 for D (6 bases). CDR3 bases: TGTGCCAGCAGCCAAGACCCGACAGGCCAAGAGACCCAGTACTTC. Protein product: CASSQDPTGQETQYF.